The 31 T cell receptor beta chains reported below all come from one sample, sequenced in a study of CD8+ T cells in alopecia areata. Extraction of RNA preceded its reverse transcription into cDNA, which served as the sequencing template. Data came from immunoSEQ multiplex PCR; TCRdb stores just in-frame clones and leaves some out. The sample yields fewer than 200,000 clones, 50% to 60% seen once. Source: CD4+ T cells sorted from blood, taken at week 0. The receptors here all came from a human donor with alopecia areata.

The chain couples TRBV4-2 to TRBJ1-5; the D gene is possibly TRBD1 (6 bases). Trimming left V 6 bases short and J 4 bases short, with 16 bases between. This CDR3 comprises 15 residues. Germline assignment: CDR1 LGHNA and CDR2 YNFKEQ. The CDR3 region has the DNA TGTGCCAGCAGGGAAACCGGGACACAAAATCAGCCCCAGCATTTT. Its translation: CASRETGTQNQPQHF.

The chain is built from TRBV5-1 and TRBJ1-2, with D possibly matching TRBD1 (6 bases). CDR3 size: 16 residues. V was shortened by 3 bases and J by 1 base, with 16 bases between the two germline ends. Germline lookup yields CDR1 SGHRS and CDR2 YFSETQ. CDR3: CASSSPKGGNNYGYTF. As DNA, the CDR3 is TGCGCCAGCAGCTCGCCCAAGGGGGGAAATAACTATGGCTACACCTTC.

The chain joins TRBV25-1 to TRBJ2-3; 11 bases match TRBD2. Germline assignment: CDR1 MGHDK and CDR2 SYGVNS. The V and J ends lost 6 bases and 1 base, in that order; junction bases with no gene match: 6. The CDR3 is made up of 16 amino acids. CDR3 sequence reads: CASSKTSGARTDTQYF. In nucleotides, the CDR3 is TGTGCCAGCAGCAAGACTAGCGGGGCCCGCACAGATACGCAGTATTTT.

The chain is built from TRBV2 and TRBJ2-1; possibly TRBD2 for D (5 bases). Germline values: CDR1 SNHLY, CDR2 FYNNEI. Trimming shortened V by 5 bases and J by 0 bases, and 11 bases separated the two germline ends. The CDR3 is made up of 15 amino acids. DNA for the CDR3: TGTGCCAGCAGTTTTAGCGAAAGCTCCTACAATGAGCAGTTCTTC. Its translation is CASSFSESSYNEQFF.

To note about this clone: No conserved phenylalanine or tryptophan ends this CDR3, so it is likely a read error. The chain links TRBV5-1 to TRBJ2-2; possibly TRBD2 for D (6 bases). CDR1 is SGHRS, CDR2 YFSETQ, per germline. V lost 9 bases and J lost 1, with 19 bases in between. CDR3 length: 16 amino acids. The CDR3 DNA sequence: TGCGCCACCTCCACCGGTGGCGGGGTGAACACCGGGGAGCTGTTTTCT. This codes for CATSTGGGVNTGELFS.

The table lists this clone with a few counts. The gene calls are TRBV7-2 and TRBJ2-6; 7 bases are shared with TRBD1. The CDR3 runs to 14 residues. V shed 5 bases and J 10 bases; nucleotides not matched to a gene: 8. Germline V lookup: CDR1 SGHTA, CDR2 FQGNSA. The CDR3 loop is CASSRSGTENVLTF. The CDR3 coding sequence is TGTGCCAGCAGCCGTTCCGGGACAGAGAACGTCCTGACTTTC.

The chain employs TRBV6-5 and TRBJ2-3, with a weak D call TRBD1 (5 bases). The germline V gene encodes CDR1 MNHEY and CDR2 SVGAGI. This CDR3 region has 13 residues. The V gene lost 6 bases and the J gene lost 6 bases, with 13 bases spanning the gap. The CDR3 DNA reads TGTGCCAGCAGGGGGCAGGGAAAGGATACGCAGTATTTT. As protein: CASRGQGKDTQYF.

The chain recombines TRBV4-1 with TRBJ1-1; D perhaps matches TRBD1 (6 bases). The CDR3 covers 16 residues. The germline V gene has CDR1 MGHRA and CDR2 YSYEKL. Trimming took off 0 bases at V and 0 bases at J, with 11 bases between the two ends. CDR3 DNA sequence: TGCGCCAGCAGCCAAGATCGACAGGCCCTGAACACTGAAGCTTTCTTT. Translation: CASSQDRQALNTEAFF.

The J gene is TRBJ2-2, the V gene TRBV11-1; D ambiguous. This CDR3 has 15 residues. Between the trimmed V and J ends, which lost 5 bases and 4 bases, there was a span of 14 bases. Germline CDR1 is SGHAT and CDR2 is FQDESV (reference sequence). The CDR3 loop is CASSPMRSPTGELFF. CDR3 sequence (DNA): TGTGCCAGCAGCCCGATGAGGTCCCCCACCGGGGAGCTGTTTTTT.

This CDR3 is CASSWGLYEQYF. The DNA for the CDR3 is TGTGCCAGCAGCTGGGGGCTGTACGAGCAGTACTTC. J is TRBJ2-7 and V is TRBV7-2, with D possibly TRBD1 on 6 matching bases. CDR1 and CDR2 (germline): SGHTA, FQGNSA. V lost 4 bases and J 4 bases, leaving 8 bases between the germline ends. CDR3 size: 12 residues.

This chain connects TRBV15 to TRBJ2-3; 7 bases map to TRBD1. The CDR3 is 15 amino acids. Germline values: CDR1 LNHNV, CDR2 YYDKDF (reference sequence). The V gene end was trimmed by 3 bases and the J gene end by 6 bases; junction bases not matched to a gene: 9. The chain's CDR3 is CATSSGQVRADTQYF. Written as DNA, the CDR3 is TGTGCCACCAGCAGCGGACAGGTGAGGGCGGATACGCAGTATTTT.

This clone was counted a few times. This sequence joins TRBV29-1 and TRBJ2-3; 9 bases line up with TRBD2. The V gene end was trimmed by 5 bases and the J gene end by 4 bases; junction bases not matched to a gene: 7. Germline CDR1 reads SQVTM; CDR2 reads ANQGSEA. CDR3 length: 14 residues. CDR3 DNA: TGCAGCGTTTCCGCGGGGGGGCGTTCAGATACGCAGTATTTT. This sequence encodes CSVSAGGRSDTQYF.

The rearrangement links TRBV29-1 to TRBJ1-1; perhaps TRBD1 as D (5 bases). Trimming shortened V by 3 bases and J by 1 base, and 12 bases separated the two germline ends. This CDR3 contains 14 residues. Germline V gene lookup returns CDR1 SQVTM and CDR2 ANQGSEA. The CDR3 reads CSVELGRANTEAFF. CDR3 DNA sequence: TGCAGCGTTGAGTTGGGCAGGGCGAACACTGAAGCTTTCTTT.

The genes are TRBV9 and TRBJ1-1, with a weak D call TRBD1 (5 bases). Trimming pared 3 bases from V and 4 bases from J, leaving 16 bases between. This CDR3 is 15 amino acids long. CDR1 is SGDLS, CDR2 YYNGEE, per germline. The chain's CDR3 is CASSALAGFGTEAFF. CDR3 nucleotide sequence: TGTGCCAGCAGCGCCCTCGCAGGGTTCGGCACTGAAGCTTTCTTT.

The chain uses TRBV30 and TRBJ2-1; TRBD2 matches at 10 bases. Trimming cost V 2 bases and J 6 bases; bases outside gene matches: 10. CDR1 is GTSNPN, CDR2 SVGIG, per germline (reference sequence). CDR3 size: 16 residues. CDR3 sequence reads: CAWSPKAGGPVNEQFF. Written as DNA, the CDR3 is TGTGCCTGGAGTCCCAAAGCGGGGGGGCCCGTCAATGAGCAGTTCTTC.

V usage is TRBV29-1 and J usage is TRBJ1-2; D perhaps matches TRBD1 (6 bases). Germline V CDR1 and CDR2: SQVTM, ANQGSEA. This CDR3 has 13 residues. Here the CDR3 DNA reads TGCAGTGCCGGGGGCACAGGGAACTATGGCTACACCTTC. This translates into CSAGGTGNYGYTF.

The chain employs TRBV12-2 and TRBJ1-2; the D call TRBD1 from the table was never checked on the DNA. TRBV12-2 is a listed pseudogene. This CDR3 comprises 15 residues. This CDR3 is CASRLGDRVDCGYTF. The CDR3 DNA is TGTGCAAGTCGCTTGGGAGACAGGGTTGATTGTGGCTACACCTTC.

The CDR3: CAWRSQRRTGELFF. CDR3 DNA: TGTGCCTGGAGGTCACAGCGGAGGACCGGGGAGCTGTTTTTT. The chain carries TRBV30 and TRBJ2-2; D is possibly TRBD2 (5 bases). The CDR3 is 14 amino acids. Trimming shortened V by 3 bases and J by 5 bases, and 13 bases separated the two germline ends. Germline-derived CDR1 and CDR2 are GTSNPN and SVGIG (reference sequence).

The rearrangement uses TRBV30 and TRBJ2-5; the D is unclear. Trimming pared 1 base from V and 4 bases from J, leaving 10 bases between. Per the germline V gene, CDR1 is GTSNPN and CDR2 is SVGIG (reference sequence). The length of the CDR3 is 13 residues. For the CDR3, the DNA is TGTGCCTGGAGTGCCGTTCCCCTAGAGACCCAGTACTTC. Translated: CAWSAVPLETQYF.

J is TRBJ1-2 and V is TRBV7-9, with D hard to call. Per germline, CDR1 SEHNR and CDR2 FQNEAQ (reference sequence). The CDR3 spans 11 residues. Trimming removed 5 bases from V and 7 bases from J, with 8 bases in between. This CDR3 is CASSNARGYTF. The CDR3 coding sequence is TGTGCCAGCAGCAATGCGCGTGGCTACACCTTC.

The CDR3 region has the DNA TGTGCCAGCAGCTCCGGAGCTTCCGGGACAGGAACCACAGATACGCAGTATTTT. This codes for CASSSGASGTGTTDTQYF. The chain is built from TRBV7-9 and TRBJ2-3; 8 nucleotides line up with TRBD1. The CDR3 loop spans 18 amino acids. With V trimmed by 4 bases and J by 2 bases, 14 bases remained unmatched. CDR1 is SEHNR and CDR2 is FQNEAQ in the germline V gene (reference sequence).

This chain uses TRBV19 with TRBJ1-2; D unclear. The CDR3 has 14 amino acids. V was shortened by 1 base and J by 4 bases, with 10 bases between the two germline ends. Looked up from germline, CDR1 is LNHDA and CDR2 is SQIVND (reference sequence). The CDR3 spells CASSIGGIGYGYTF. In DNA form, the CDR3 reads TGTGCCAGTAGTATAGGAGGTATCGGCTATGGCTACACCTTC. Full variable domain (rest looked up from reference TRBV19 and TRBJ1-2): DGGITQSPKYLFRKEGQNVTLSCEQNLNHDAMYWYRQDPGQGLRLIYYSQIVNDFQKGDIAEGYSVSREKKESFPLTVTSAQKNPTAFYLCASSIGGIGYGYTFGSGTRLTVV.

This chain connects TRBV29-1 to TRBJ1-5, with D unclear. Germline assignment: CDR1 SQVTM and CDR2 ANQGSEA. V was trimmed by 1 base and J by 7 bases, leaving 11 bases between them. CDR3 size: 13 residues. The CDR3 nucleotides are TGCAGCGTTGAAGTCGGGCCCCAACAGCCCCAGCATTTT. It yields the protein CSVEVGPQQPQHF.

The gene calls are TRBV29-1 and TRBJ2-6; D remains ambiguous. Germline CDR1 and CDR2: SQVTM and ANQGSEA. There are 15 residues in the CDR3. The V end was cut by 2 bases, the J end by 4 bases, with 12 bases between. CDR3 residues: CSVERSQGGANVLTF. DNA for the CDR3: TGCAGCGTTGAAAGGTCTCAAGGGGGGGCCAACGTCCTGACTTTC. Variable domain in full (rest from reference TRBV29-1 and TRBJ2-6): SAVISQKPSRDICQRGTSLTIQCQVDSQVTMMFWYRQQPGQSLTLIATANQGSEATYESGFVIDKFPISRPNLTFSTLTVSNMSPEDSSIYLCSVERSQGGANVLTFGAGSRLTVL.

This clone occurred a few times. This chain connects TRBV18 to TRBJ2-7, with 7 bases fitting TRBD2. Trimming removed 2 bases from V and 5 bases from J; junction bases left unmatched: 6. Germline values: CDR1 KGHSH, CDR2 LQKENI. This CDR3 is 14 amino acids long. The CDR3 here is CASSPGEGAHEQYF. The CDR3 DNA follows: TGTGCCAGCTCACCAGGGGAGGGAGCCCACGAGCAGTACTTC. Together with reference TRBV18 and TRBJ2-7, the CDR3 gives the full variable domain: NAGVMQNPRHLVRRRGQEARLRCSPMKGHSHVYWYRQLPEEGLKFMVYLQKENIIDESGMPKERFSAEFPKEGPSILRIQQVVRGDSAAYFCASSPGEGAHEQYFGPGTRLTVT.

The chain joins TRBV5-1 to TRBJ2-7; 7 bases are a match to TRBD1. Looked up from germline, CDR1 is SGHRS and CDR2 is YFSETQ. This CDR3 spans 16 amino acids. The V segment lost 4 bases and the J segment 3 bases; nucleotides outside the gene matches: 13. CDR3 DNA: TGCGCCAGCAGCCCTGGGGTCCAGGGGGTTGACTACGAGCAGTACTTC. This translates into CASSPGVQGVDYEQYF.

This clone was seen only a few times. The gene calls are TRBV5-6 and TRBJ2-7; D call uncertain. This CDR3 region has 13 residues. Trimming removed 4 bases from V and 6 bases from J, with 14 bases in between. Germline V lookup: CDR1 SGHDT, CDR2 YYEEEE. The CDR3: CASSLPLGGEQYF. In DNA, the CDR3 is TGTGCCAGCAGCCTCCCTTTAGGCGGCGAGCAGTACTTC.

The CDR3 loop reads CASSDDKLNYGYTF. For the CDR3, the DNA is TGTGCCAGCAGCGACGACAAACTTAACTATGGCTACACCTTC. The chain employs TRBV2 and TRBJ1-2; unclear D gene. The CDR3 totals 14 residues. Looked up from germline, CDR1 is SNHLY and CDR2 is FYNNEI. Trimming cost V 6 bases and J 1 base, with 12 bases left between them.

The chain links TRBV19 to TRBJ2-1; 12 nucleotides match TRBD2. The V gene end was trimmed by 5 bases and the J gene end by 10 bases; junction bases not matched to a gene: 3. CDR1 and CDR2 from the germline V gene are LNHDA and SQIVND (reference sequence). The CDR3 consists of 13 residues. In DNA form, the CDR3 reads TGTGCCAGTAGTCCCGGACTAGCGGGGGAGCAGTTCTTC. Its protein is CASSPGLAGEQFF. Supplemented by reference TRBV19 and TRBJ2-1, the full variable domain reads DGGITQSPKYLFRKEGQNVTLSCEQNLNHDAMYWYRQDPGQGLRLIYYSQIVNDFQKGDIAEGYSVSREKKESFPLTVTSAQKNPTAFYLCASSPGLAGEQFFGPGTRLTVL.

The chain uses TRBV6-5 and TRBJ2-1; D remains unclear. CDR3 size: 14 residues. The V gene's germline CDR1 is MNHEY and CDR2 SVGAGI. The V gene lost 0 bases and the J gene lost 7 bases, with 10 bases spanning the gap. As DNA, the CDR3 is TGTGCCAGCAGTTACTCGATGCGTTCTAATGAGCAGTTCTTC. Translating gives CASSYSMRSNEQFF.

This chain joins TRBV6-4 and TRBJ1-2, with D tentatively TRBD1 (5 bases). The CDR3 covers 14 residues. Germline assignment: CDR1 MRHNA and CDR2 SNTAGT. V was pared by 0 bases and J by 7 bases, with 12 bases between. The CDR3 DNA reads TGTGCCAGCAGTGACTCTTTGGGGCGCGGTGGCTACACCTTC. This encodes CASSDSLGRGGYTF.